This passage covers 25 T cell receptor beta chains from one sample sequenced in a study of T cells in Graves' hyperthyroidism and ophthalmopathy. RNA transcripts were the template for amplifying TCR beta CDR3 regions. The TCR CDR3 was amplified in a first-round RT-PCR using the HTBI primer set. TCRdb fed the multiplex PCR reads into MiXCR, producing one record per CDR3 protein. The sample has over 500,000 distinct CDR3 sequences; 15% to 20% are singletons. Input material: blood. Every receptor here comes from a woman younger than 45 with Graves' ophthalmopathy.

Details on this clonotype: This clone may be a read error of a much larger clone one base away. The V and J genes are TRBV24-1 and TRBJ2-1; D gene uncertain. The V gene's germline CDR1 is KGHDR and CDR2 SFDVKD. The CDR3 totals 16 residues. V was shortened by 4 bases and J by 0 bases, with 12 bases between the two germline ends. The CDR3 sequence: CATSECGRSSYNEQFF. DNA of the CDR3: TGTGCCACCAGTGAATGCGGAAGGAGCTCCTACAATGAGCAGTTCTTC.

This clonotype was seen ten or more times. The rearrangement joins TRBV7-9 to TRBJ2-5; TRBD2 aligns across 14 bases. CDR3 length: 16 amino acids. Germline V gene data show CDR1 as SEHNR and CDR2 as FQNEAQ (reference sequence). J gave up 3 bases and V 5 bases, and 5 bases lay outside the gene matches. CDR3 sequence: CASSPTSGRGEETQYF. The DNA for the CDR3 is TGTGCCAGCAGCCCGACTAGCGGGAGGGGTGAAGAGACCCAGTACTTC.

This clonotype was counted at least ten times. J is TRBJ2-1 and V is TRBV6-1; 12 bases fit TRBD2. The junction had 4 bases not matched to a gene; V was cut back by 6 bases and J by 7 bases. Germline CDR1 is MNHNS and CDR2 is SASEGT. There are 14 residues in the CDR3. The CDR3 region has the DNA TGTGCCAGCAGACTAGCGGGAGGCGGGAATGAGCAGTTCTTC. Amino acids: CASRLAGGGNEQFF.

This clonotype was seen a few times. V usage is TRBV29-1 and J usage is TRBJ2-3; tentatively, D is TRBD1 or TRBD2 (5 bases each). Germline CDR1 and CDR2: SQVTM and ANQGSEA. With 7 bases removed from V and 3 bases from J, the gap between germline ends came to 20 bases. This CDR3 is 15 amino acids long. This CDR3 is CSATTSGTGTDTQYF. CDR3 nucleotides: TGCAGCGCAACTACTTCCGGGACCGGGACAGATACGCAGTATTTT.

This clonotype has more than one count but fewer than ten. This chain joins TRBV11-2 and TRBJ2-7, with a tentative D call TRBD2 (5 bases). There are 13 residues in the CDR3. Per the germline V gene, CDR1 is SGHAT and CDR2 is FQNNGV. V shed 5 bases and J shed 0 bases, with 8 bases lying between them. CDR3 loop: CASSRESSYEQYF. CDR3 nucleotide sequence: TGTGCCAGCAGCAGGGAGAGCTCCTACGAGCAGTACTTC.

This clonotype came up a few times. The chain recombines TRBV7-9 with TRBJ1-2; D gene ambiguous. V lost 5 bases and J 6 bases, leaving 16 bases between the germline ends. This CDR3 spans 14 amino acids. Germline CDR1 and CDR2: SEHNR and FQNEAQ (reference sequence). CDR3 DNA: TGTGCCAGCAGCCCTTCGATGGACGGTGATGGCTACACCTTC. Its protein is CASSPSMDGDGYTF. Drawing the rest from reference TRBV7-9 and TRBJ1-2, the complete variable domain is DTGVSQNPRHKITKRGQNVTFRCDPISEHNRLYWYRQTLGQGPEFLTYFQNEAQLEKSRLLSDRFSAERPKGSFSTLEIQRTEQGDSAMYLCASSPSMDGDGYTFGSGTRLTVV.

Points on this clonotype: A single base separates this from a much larger clone, so it may be a read error. V usage is TRBV12-3 or TRBV12-4 and J usage is TRBJ2-3; D uncertain. The CDR3 contains 15 residues. For the CDR3, the DNA is TGTGCCAGCTGTTTGATCGACTTTAGCACAGATACGCAGTATTTT. Its protein is CASCLIDFSTDTQYF.

This clonotype has at least ten counts. J is TRBJ2-1 and V is TRBV28; perhaps TRBD2 as D (6 bases). V lost 5 bases and J 9 bases, leaving 20 bases between the germline ends. The CDR3 contains 15 residues. Per the germline V gene, CDR1 is MDHEN and CDR2 is SYDVKM. CDR3 coding DNA: TGTGCCAGCAGTCCCAGACTAGGCGGAAATGGTGAGCAGTTCTTC. It specifies CASSPRLGGNGEQFF.

There are many counts of this clonotype. J is TRBJ1-1 and V is TRBV9; TRBD1 matches at 7 bases. The germline V gene has CDR1 SGDLS and CDR2 YYNGEE. The CDR3 has 15 amino acids. V shed 3 bases, J shed 3 bases, and the junction held 8 bases outside the gene matches. The CDR3 sequence is CASSEEQGSYTEAFF. CDR3 sequence (DNA): TGTGCCAGCAGCGAGGAACAGGGGAGTTACACTGAAGCTTTCTTT.

This clonotype came up many times. V usage is TRBV28 and J usage is TRBJ1-1; D might be TRBD1 (5 bases). Deletions cut 3 bases from V and 5 bases from J, with 7 bases between. Germline CDR1 MDHEN, CDR2 SYDVKM. This CDR3 comprises 12 residues. CDR3 amino acids: CASSFWGTEAFF. CDR3 nucleotide sequence: TGTGCCAGCAGTTTTTGGGGGACTGAAGCTTTCTTT.

The chain combines TRBV7-9 with TRBJ2-7; the match to TRBD1 covers 8 bases. CDR1 and CDR2 (germline): SEHNR, FQNEAQ (reference sequence). The CDR3 sequence is 18 residues long. Trimming at V came to 4 bases and at J to 3 bases, leaving 17 bases not matched to a gene. CDR3 residues: CASSSNPGQGKGLYEQYF. The CDR3 DNA reads as TGTGCCAGCAGCTCCAACCCCGGACAGGGAAAGGGACTCTACGAGCAGTACTTC.

This clonotype was observed at least ten times. The J gene is TRBJ2-7, the V gene TRBV7-2; 8 bases line up with TRBD1. Per germline, CDR1 SGHTA and CDR2 FQGNSA. V trimming: 5 bases; J trimming: 7 bases; junction bases outside the gene matches: 10. This CDR3 is built from 14 residues. CDR3: CASSLGTGVREQYF. DNA of the CDR3: TGTGCCAGCAGCCTGGGGACAGGCGTTAGAGAGCAGTACTTC.

The V gene is TRBV27, the J gene TRBJ2-7; D gene ambiguous. Germline CDR1 and CDR2: MNHEY and SMNVEV (reference sequence). The V end lost 6 bases, the J end lost 2 bases, and 14 bases lay between the germline ends. CDR3 length: 14 amino acids. CDR3 nucleotide sequence: TGTGCCAGCAGACCAGTGGGGATTACCTACGAGCAGTACTTC. Translating gives CASRPVGITYEQYF.

The rearrangement links TRBV15 to TRBJ2-5; no reliable D call. There are 15 residues in the CDR3. Trimming stripped 2 bases from V and 2 bases from J, with 12 bases between. Germline assignment: CDR1 LNHNV and CDR2 YYDKDF (reference sequence). The CDR3 sequence: CATSRRRMMQETQYF. The DNA of the CDR3 is TGTGCCACCAGCAGAAGACGGATGATGCAAGAGACCCAGTACTTC.

The CDR3 sequence: CAWSVFTDRDTQYF. The CDR3 bases are TGTGCCTGGAGTGTTTTTACCGATCGAGATACGCAGTATTTT. V is TRBV30 and J is TRBJ2-3; no definite D call. The CDR3 runs to 14 residues. CDR1 and CDR2 (germline): GTSNPN, SVGIG (reference sequence). Deletions cut 0 bases from V and 5 bases from J, with 12 bases between. Looking up the rest from reference TRBV30 and TRBJ2-3 gives the full variable domain: SQTIHQWPATLVQPVGSPLSLECTVEGTSNPNLYWYRQAAGRGLQLLFYSVGIGQISSEVPQNLSASRPQDRQFILSSKKLLLSDSGFYLCAWSVFTDRDTQYFGPGTRLTVL.

This clonotype was picked up many times. The chain is built from TRBV20-1 and TRBJ1-6, with 7 bases identical to TRBD1. V shed 1 base, J shed 10 bases, and the junction held 16 bases outside the gene matches. From germline, CDR1 is DFQATT and CDR2 SNEGSKA (reference sequence). The CDR3 totals 17 residues. The CDR3: CSARGVPATGYGSPLHF. The CDR3 DNA reads as TGCAGTGCTAGAGGGGTTCCTGCGACAGGGTATGGCTCACCCCTCCACTTT.

This sequence joins TRBV19 and TRBJ1-5; possible D gene TRBD1, 6 bases. In germline, CDR1 is LNHDA, CDR2 SQIVND (reference sequence). The CDR3 covers 15 residues. V was cut by 3 bases and J by 6 bases, with 15 bases left in between. The CDR3 DNA follows: TGTGCCAGTAGTATGGAACAGGGAGTTGGTCAGCCCCAGCATTTT. It codes for CASSMEQGVGQPQHF. The full variable domain, with the rest looked up from reference TRBV19 and TRBJ1-5, is DGGITQSPKYLFRKEGQNVTLSCEQNLNHDAMYWYRQDPGQGLRLIYYSQIVNDFQKGDIAEGYSVSREKKESFPLTVTSAQKNPTAFYLCASSMEQGVGQPQHFGDGTRLSIL.

The chain combines TRBV24-1 with TRBJ2-1, with D perhaps TRBD1 (6 bases). The CDR3 extends over 16 amino acids. CDR1 KGHDR and CDR2 SFDVKD come from the germline V gene. V lost 4 bases, J lost 7 bases, and 19 bases lay in between. The CDR3 reads CATSDVQGRSINEQFF. CDR3 in DNA: TGTGCCACCAGTGACGTACAGGGCCGGTCCATTAATGAGCAGTTCTTC.

This clonotype was seen only a few times. This sequence joins TRBV4-3 and TRBJ1-3, with D hard to call. Germline loops: CDR1 LGHNA, CDR2 YSLEER. V shed 2 bases and J shed 0 bases, with 14 bases lying between them. The CDR3 totals 17 residues. The CDR3 sequence is CASSQTWTANSGNTIYF. The CDR3 region has the DNA TGCGCCAGCAGCCAAACTTGGACTGCAAACTCTGGAAACACCATATATTTT.

This clonotype was detected a few times. The CDR3 reads CASSVLRANTEAFF. The DNA of the CDR3 is TGTGCCAGCAGTGTTCTCAGGGCTAACACTGAAGCTTTCTTT. The chain is built from TRBV2 and TRBJ1-1; D might be TRBD1 (5 bases). Germline V gives CDR1 SNHLY, CDR2 FYNNEI. CDR3 length: 14 residues. Trimming left V 4 bases short and J 2 bases short, with 11 bases between.

This clonotype was counted at least ten times. The gene calls are TRBV7-2 and TRBJ1-5; D remains unclear. The germline gives CDR1 SGHTA, CDR2 FQGNSA. The CDR3 loop spans 16 amino acids. Trimming shortened V by 2 bases and J by 0 bases, and 11 bases separated the two germline ends. CDR3 in amino acids: CASSLTASNSNQPQHF. CDR3 in DNA: TGTGCCAGCAGCTTAACAGCGTCGAATAGCAATCAGCCCCAGCATTTT.

The V call is TRBV4-3, the J call TRBJ2-1; 10 bases agree with TRBD2. Germline V gene sequence: CDR1 LGHNA, CDR2 YSLEER. V lost 0 bases to trimming and J lost 12 bases; unmatched junction nucleotides: 11. The CDR3 has 16 residues. The CDR3 loop is CASSQERLAGVPGQFF. The CDR3, as DNA: TGCGCCAGCAGCCAAGAGAGGCTAGCGGGAGTCCCTGGGCAGTTCTTC.

This clonotype has more than one count but fewer than ten. The chain uses TRBV20-1 and TRBJ2-7; 8 bases match TRBD2. Trimming took 2 bases from V and 2 from J; bases not matched to a gene: 8. Germline V gives CDR1 DFQATT, CDR2 SNEGSKA (reference sequence). The CDR3 runs to 15 residues. CDR3 residues: CSARPIAGPTYEQYF. CDR3 coding DNA: TGCAGTGCTAGACCCATAGCGGGACCAACCTACGAGCAGTACTTC.

This clonotype occurred a few times. The chain carries TRBV20-1 and TRBJ1-5; D is unresolved. The CDR3 is 14 amino acids. Trimming shortened V by 0 bases and J by 3 bases, and 9 bases separated the two germline ends. From germline, CDR1 is DFQATT and CDR2 SNEGSKA (reference sequence). DNA for the CDR3: TGCAGTGCTAGAGATTGGGCGAACAATCAGCCCCAGCATTTT. Its translation: CSARDWANNQPQHF.

V gene TRBV5-8 combines with J gene TRBJ2-1, with 12 bases matching TRBD2. The CDR3 sequence is 18 residues long. V lost 2 bases and J lost 4; bases outside the gene matches: 10. The germline gives CDR1 SGHTS, CDR2 YDEGEE. CDR3 loop: CASSFTGTSGWRYNEQFF. CDR3 sequence (DNA): TGTGCCAGCAGCTTCACCGGGACTAGCGGGTGGAGATACAATGAGCAGTTCTTC.